These T cell receptor beta chains were read from a single sample in a study of technical replicates of blood from a handful of donors. Produced via immunoSEQ multiplex PCR; TCRdb's table is partial and in-frame only. The table records about 71,000 clones, around 97% of them present only once. Sequenced input: T cells isolated from PBMCs. The receptors were gathered from a human donor in good health. CDR3s include the opening cysteine and the closing phenylalanine or tryptophan. The order of the fields is V gene, clone size, J gene, D gene, CDR3 protein, CDR3 DNA. The D gene is left open where the match is weak. Clone size is stated in some rows and not others, as once, few, many or a class when expanded.

TRBV19,NA,TRBJ2-1,TRBD1,CASSLYLTGEGEQFF,TGTGCCAGTAGTTTATATCTGACAGGGGAAGGGGAGCAGTTCTTC
TRBV4-1,NA,TRBJ1-2,NA,CASSPEYNYPNYGYTF,TGCGCCAGCAGCCCGGAATATAACTACCCCAACTATGGCTACACCTTC
TRBV9,NA,TRBJ2-2,TRBD1,CASRGDRARVGELFF,TGTGCCAGCAGGGGGGACAGGGCACGAGTGGGGGAGCTGTTTTTT
TRBV28,NA,TRBJ2-7,TRBD1,CATQLGIQGTYEQYF,TGTGCCACCCAGCTGGGTATACAGGGGACCTACGAGCAGTACTTC
TRBV19,NA,TRBJ2-2,TRBD2,CASSYGLAGAGELFF,TGTGCCAGTAGTTACGGACTAGCGGGGGCGGGGGAGCTGTTTTTT
TRBV4-1,NA,TRBJ2-1,TRBD2,CASSQEGRGSYSYNEQFF,TGCGCCAGCAGCCAAGAAGGGAGGGGCTCCTACTCCTACAATGAGCAGTTCTTC
TRBV11-2,NA,TRBJ2-5,TRBD2,CASSLASGGLQETQYF,TGTGCCAGCAGCTTAGCGAGCGGGGGGCTCCAAGAGACCCAGTACTTC
TRBV6-5,NA,TRBJ2-1,NA,CASSMEDEQFF,TGTGCCAGCAGTATGGAGGATGAGCAGTTCTTC
TRBV5-6,NA,TRBJ1-1,NA,CASSSPREGMNTEAFF,TGTGCCAGCAGCTCGCCTCGGGAGGGGATGAACACTGAAGCTTTCTTT
TRBV6-1,NA,TRBJ2-7,NA,CASSVENEQYF,TGTGCCAGCAGTGTGGAGAACGAGCAGTACTTC
TRBV7-2,once,TRBJ1-3,NA,CASSLRPSRGSGNTIYF,TGTGCCAGCAGCTTAAGACCCTCTAGGGGGTCTGGAAACACCATATATTTT
TRBV5-5,NA,TRBJ2-7,NA,CASSSGLYEQYF,TGTGCCAGCAGCTCGGGTCTCTACGAGCAGTACTTC
TRBV5-6,NA,TRBJ2-7,NA,CASSLRGQGSEQYF,TGTGCCAGCAGCTTACGCGGCCAGGGGTCCGAGCAGTACTTC
TRBV10-3,once,TRBJ2-7,TRBD1,CAISLQGNEQYF,TGTGCCATCAGCCTACAGGGGAACGAGCAGTACTTC
TRBV7-9,NA,TRBJ1-5,NA,CASSFGGNQPQHF,TGTGCCAGCAGCTTCGGTGGCAATCAGCCCCAGCATTTT
TRBV10-2,once,TRBJ2-7,TRBD2,CASTATSGGTYEQYF,TGCGCCAGCACCGCGACTAGCGGGGGAACCTACGAGCAGTACTTC
TRBV4-1,once,TRBJ2-5,TRBD2,CASSQDTSGRVETQYF,TGCGCCAGCAGCCAAGATACTAGCGGGAGGGTAGAGACCCAGTACTTC